Shown below are 5 T cell receptor beta chains from a single sample sequenced in a study of T cells in narcolepsy. The assay was immunoSEQ multiplex PCR, and TCRdb's table has in-frame clones only and misses some. Seen here are 26,000 or so clones, roughly 86% observed once, and the top ten hold 0.95% to 1.2%. Sample: CD45RA- memory CD4+ T cells from PBMCs. The source of these receptors is a human donor with narcolepsy.

V is TRBV2 and J is TRBJ1-2; D remains unclear. The CDR3 totals 11 residues. V shed 8 bases and J shed 5 bases, with 9 bases lying between them. Looked up from germline, CDR1 is SNHLY and CDR2 is FYNNEI. CDR3 amino acids: CASVREYGYTF. CDR3 nucleotide sequence: TGTGCCAGCGTTCGGGAGTATGGCTACACCTTC.

The sample holds one count of this clone. The chain has TRBV9 and TRBJ2-1; 16 positions match TRBD2. The CDR3 is 17 amino acids. The germline V gene has CDR1 SGDLS and CDR2 YYNGEE. Trimming took 3 bases from V and 7 from J; bases not matched to a gene: 7. DNA of the CDR3: TGTGCCAGCAGCGCGGGACTAGCGGGGGGGCCAGGGAATGAGCAGTTCTTC. Protein: CASSAGLAGGPGNEQFF.

The chain carries TRBV5-1 and TRBJ2-3; D remains ambiguous. This CDR3 has 14 amino acids. Germline CDR1 is SGHRS and CDR2 is YFSETQ. V gave up 0 bases and J gave up 2 bases, with 7 bases separating them. The CDR3 loop is CASSLEYPTDTQYF. The CDR3 DNA sequence: TGCGCCAGCAGCTTGGAGTACCCCACAGATACGCAGTATTTT. Variable domain in full (rest from reference TRBV5-1 and TRBJ2-3): KAGVTQTPRYLIKTRGQQVTLSCSPISGHRSVSWYQQTPGQGLQFLFEYFSETQRNKGNFPGRFSGRQFSNSRSEMNVSTLELGDSALYLCASSLEYPTDTQYFGPGTRLTVL.

V usage is TRBV5-4 and J usage is TRBJ2-3; 11 nucleotides align to TRBD2. The CDR3 has 18 amino acids. V was clipped by 1 base and J by 4 bases; unmatched bases: 11. CDR1 SGHNT and CDR2 YYREEE come from the germline V gene (reference sequence). CDR3 in amino acids: CASSLRVSPSGGPDTQYF. Written as DNA, the CDR3 is TGTGCCAGCAGCTTGAGGGTCTCCCCTAGCGGGGGGCCAGATACGCAGTATTTT.

The rearrangement uses TRBV11-1 and TRBJ2-2; a weak D match, TRBD1 (5 bases). Germline lookup yields CDR1 SGHAT and CDR2 FQDESV (reference sequence). Trimming stripped 1 base from V and 5 bases from J, with 11 bases between. The CDR3 spans 15 residues. CDR3 in DNA: TGTGCCAGCAGCTTAGATACAGGAACTACCGGGGAGCTGTTTTTT. Amino acid sequence: CASSLDTGTTGELFF.